The 3 T cell receptor beta chains presented below share a single source sample, sequenced in a study of early T cells in non-severe SARS-CoV-2 infection. TCRdb fed the 5' RACE reads into MiXCR, producing one record per CDR3 protein. The sample lists about 64,000 distinct CDR3 sequences, around 4.7% occurring once. The sequenced material came from whole blood. Source of these receptors: an adult who was a healthcare worker with PCR-confirmed SARS-CoV-2 infection or an uninfected control (not recorded which).

This clonotype was recorded many times. The chain joins TRBV7-2 to TRBJ2-3; 8 bases line up with TRBD1. Germline CDR1 reads SGHTA; CDR2 reads FQGNSA. This CDR3 has 16 residues. V shed 1 base and J 0 bases; nucleotides not matched to a gene: 3. The CDR3 nucleotides read TGTGCCAGCAGCTTAGGAGGACAGGGCAGCACAGATACGCAGTATTTT. Amino acid sequence: CASSLGGQGSTDTQYF.

This clonotype was seen a handful of times. At one of its ends the junction is not consistent with the germline gene, which may arise from a read error. The chain couples TRBV6-2 or TRBV6-3 to TRBJ2-2; TRBD2 matches at 7 bases. Germline V gene data show CDR1 as MNHEY and CDR2 as SVGEGT. This CDR3 contains 17 residues. CDR3 nucleotide sequence: TGTGCCAGCAGGAATTTCGGGACTACCCCGGCCACCGGGGAGCCGTTTTTT. Its protein product is CASRNFGTTPATGEPFF.

This chain joins TRBV4-2 and TRBJ2-1; 10 bases agree with TRBD2. With V trimmed by 0 bases and J by 6 bases, 5 bases remained unmatched. Germline CDR1 LGHNA, CDR2 YNFKEQ. CDR3 length equals 16 residues. The DNA for the CDR3 is TGTGCCAGCAGCCAAGAAAGCCTAGCGGGAGTCAATGAGCAGTTCTTC. It encodes CASSQESLAGVNEQFF.